Each of the 5 T cell receptor beta chains below was sequenced from the same sample in a study of cytomegalovirus exposure and HLA in healthy donors. In the PCR, 60 Vbeta and 13 Jbeta primers were used. Some clones are missing from TCRdb's copy, which holds only in-frame ones; the method was immunoSEQ multiplex PCR. The sample has about 120,000 clones, 80% seen once; the top ten hold just over 2.5%. Sequencing was carried out using PBMCs. The source is a man aged 30 to 45 in good health and CMV-seronegative.

This chain uses TRBV10-1 with TRBJ1-1; no definite D call. The CDR3 sequence is 13 residues long. V was trimmed by 5 bases and J by 3 bases, leaving 10 bases between them. CDR1 WNHNN and CDR2 SYGVQD come from the germline V gene (reference sequence). CDR3 sequence reads: CASSSSPDTEAFF. CDR3 sequence (DNA): TGCGCCAGCAGTTCCTCCCCAGACACTGAAGCTTTCTTT.

The rearrangement links TRBV6-5 to TRBJ2-7; 11 bases are shared with TRBD2. After removal of 6 bases from V and 3 bases from J, the junction contained 7 bases not matched to a gene. CDR1 and CDR2 from the germline V gene are MNHEY and SVGAGI. The CDR3 has 15 residues. CDR3: CASSLTGTSGYEQYF. CDR3 bases: TGTGCCAGCAGCCTGACCGGGACTAGCGGCTACGAGCAGTACTTC.

This clone was observed a few times. The rearrangement uses TRBV6-4 and TRBJ2-7; 8 positions match TRBD2. J was trimmed by 1 base and V by 0 bases; bases with no gene match: 5. CDR3 size: 16 residues. Germline CDR1 MRHNA, CDR2 SNTAGT. CDR3 region: CASSDSTSEISYEQYF. For the CDR3, the DNA is TGTGCCAGCAGTGACTCGACTAGCGAGATATCCTACGAGCAGTACTTC.

The chain uses TRBV7-6 and TRBJ2-7; the D gene is possibly TRBD2 (7 bases). The CDR3 length is 14 residues. The V and J ends lost 0 bases and 5 bases respectively, with 11 bases between them. Looked up from germline, CDR1 is SGHVS and CDR2 is FNYEAQ. CDR3 nucleotide sequence: TGTGCCAGCAGCTTAGCGGGGGGGGGCGACGAGCAGTACTTC. Protein product: CASSLAGGGDEQYF.

The chain uses TRBV5-6 and TRBJ1-6; 8 bases are shared with TRBD1. This CDR3 is 14 amino acids long. Germline loops: CDR1 SGHDT, CDR2 YYEEEE. The V gene end was trimmed by 5 bases and the J gene end by 6 bases; junction bases not matched to a gene: 4. The CDR3 region has the DNA TGTGCCAGCAGACATACAGGGGGTAATTCACCCCTCCACTTT. Translation gives CASRHTGGNSPLHF.